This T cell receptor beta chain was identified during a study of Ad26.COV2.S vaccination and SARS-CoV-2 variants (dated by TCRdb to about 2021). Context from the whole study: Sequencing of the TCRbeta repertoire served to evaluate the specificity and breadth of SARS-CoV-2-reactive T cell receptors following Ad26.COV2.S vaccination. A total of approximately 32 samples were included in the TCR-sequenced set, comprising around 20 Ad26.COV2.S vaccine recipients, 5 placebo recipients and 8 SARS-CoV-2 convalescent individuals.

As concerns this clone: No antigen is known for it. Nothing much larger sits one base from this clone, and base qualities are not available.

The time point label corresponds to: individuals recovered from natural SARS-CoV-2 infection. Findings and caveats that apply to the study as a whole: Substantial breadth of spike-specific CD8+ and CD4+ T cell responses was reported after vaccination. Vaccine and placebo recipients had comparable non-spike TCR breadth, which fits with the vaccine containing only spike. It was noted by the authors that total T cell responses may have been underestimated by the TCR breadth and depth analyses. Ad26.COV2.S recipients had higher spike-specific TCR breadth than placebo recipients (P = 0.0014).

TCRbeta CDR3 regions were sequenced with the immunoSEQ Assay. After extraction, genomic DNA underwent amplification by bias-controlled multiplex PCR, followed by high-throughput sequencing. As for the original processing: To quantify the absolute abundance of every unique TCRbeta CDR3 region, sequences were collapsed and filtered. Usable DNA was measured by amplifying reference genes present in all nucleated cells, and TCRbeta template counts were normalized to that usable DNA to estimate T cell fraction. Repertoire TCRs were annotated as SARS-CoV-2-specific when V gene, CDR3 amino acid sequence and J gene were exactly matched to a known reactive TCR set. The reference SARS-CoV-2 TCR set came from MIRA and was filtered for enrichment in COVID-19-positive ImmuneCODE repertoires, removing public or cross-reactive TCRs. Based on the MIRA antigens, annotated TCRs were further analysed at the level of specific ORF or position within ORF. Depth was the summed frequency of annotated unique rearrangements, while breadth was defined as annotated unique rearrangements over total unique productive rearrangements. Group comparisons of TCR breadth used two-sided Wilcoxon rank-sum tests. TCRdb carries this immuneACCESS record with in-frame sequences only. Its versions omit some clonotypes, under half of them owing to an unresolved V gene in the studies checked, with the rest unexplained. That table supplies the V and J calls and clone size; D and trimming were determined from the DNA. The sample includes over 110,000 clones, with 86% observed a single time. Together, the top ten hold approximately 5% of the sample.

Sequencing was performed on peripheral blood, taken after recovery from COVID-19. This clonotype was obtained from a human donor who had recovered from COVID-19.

The bases read TGTGCCAGCTCGCAAACAACCCAAGAGACCCAGTACTTC. This codes for CASSQTTQETQYF. Here the chain combines TRBV18 and TRBJ2-5, with the D segment identity uncertain. Inclusive of the bounding cysteine and phenylalanine, the CDR3 is 13 residues long. Only the CDR3 region is kept as DNA, spanning 39 bases read in frame from base 1. The germline V gene supplies CDR1 KGHSH and CDR2 LQKENI. V is clipped by 6 bases and J by 1 base, and the sequence between their germline boundaries is 9 bases long.